This T cell receptor (beta chain) was recovered during a study of blood T cell repertoires in COVID-19. About the study: T cells, B-cell-depleted T cells, or PBMCs supplied cDNA or gDNA.

Only in-frame clones appear in the TCRdb table, and some are missing; sequencing was by immunoSEQ multiplex PCR. The profile shows some 120,000 clones, 84% of them singletons. This CDR3 has 14 amino acids. The V gene lost 3 bases and the J gene lost 8 bases, with 14 bases spanning the gap. Germline V gene lookup returns CDR1 LGHDT and CDR2 YNNKEL (reference sequence). The V call is TRBV3-1 (or the pseudogene TRBV3-2), the J call TRBJ2-1, with D possibly being TRBD2 (6 bases). The clonotype originates from a woman in her twenties or thirties who had recovered from COVID-19. Sequenced material: peripheral blood. CDR3 sequence: CASSHRGGADEQFF. The CDR3 nucleotides read TGTGCCAGCAGCCACAGAGGAGGGGCGGATGAGCAGTTCTTC.